The TCR beta chain under discussion was sequenced for a study of blood T cell repertoires in COVID-19. Study-wide background: From T cells, B-cell-depleted T cells, or PBMCs came the material, which was cDNA or gDNA.

The assay was immunoSEQ multiplex PCR, and TCRdb's table has in-frame clones only and misses some. The sample gives 150,000 to 200,000 clones, 85% to 90% of which show up once; about 2.2% is in the top ten. Individuals aged roughly 18 to 95 years were recruited from approximately 24 US areas. Cohorts were based on clinical histories the participants reported. CDR1 is SGDLS, CDR2 YYNGEE, per germline. The V and J ends lost 0 bases and 2 bases, in that order; junction bases with no gene match: 8. This CDR3 contains 17 residues. The clonotype originates from a woman in her 40s with acute COVID-19. The sequencing input was PBMCs or T cells enriched from blood (not recorded which). V usage is TRBV9 and J usage is TRBJ2-5; TRBD1 aligns across 9 bases. The CDR3 sequence: CASSVAWGQGAQETQYF. The CDR3 DNA sequence: TGTGCCAGCAGCGTAGCGTGGGGACAGGGTGCTCAAGAGACCCAGTACTTC.